These T cell receptor beta chains were read from a single sample in a study of T-cell memory formation after mild COVID-19. TCRdb redid the calling of the 5' RACE reads with MiXCR, one entry per CDR3 protein. The data contain roughly 47,000 distinct CDR3 sequences, approximately 6.6% of them singletons. Source material: PBMCs or a T cell subset sorted from them (not recorded which). The source of these receptors is a man between 18 and 35 years old who had mild COVID-19 (a few samples of this study predate the infection). Cell type and time point are not known. The CDR3 runs from the conserved cysteine through the conserved F or W. D genes are given only for firm matches. Clone sizes are given selectively: once, few, many, or a class where the clone is expanded.

TRBV5-6	TRBJ2-7	-	-	CASTLEAGPTYEQYF	TGTGCCAGCACCCTTGAGGCCGGACCTACCTACGAGCAGTACTTC
TRBV5-6	TRBJ1-4	-	few	CASSILQPQNEKLFF	TGTGCCAGCAGCATCCTACAGCCACAGAATGAAAAACTGTTTTTT
TRBV5-1	TRBJ2-3	TRBD2	few	CASSLALRGSTDTQYF	TGCGCCAGCAGCTTGGCATTGCGGGGGAGCACAGATACGCAGTATTTT
TRBV18	TRBJ1-4	-	-	CASSPRTGPTNEKLFF	TGTGCCAGCTCACCACGGACGGGGCCCACTAATGAAAAACTGTTTTTT
TRBV7-2	TRBJ2-3	-	-	CASSLDRSSTDTQYF	TGTGCCAGCAGCTTAGATAGGTCATCCACAGATACGCAGTATTTT
TRBV18	TRBJ2-3	-	-	CASSLLSSTDTQYF	TGTGCCAGCTCACTACTGAGTAGCACAGATACGCAGTATTTT
TRBV12-3/TRBV12-4	TRBJ2-6	-	-	CASSNRTRGVSGANVLTF	TGTGCCAGCAGTAACAGGACCCGAGGCGTCTCTGGGGCCAACGTCCTGACTTTC
TRBV7-2	TRBJ2-3	-	few	CASSFKGTDTQYF	TGTGCCAGCAGCTTTAAGGGGACAGATACGCAGTATTTT
TRBV12-3/TRBV12-4	TRBJ1-2	-	few	CASSFRGNYGYTF	TGTGCCAGCAGTTTTCGGGGAAACTATGGCTACACCTTC
TRBV3-1	TRBJ1-3	-	few	CASSRQSGNTIYF	TGTGCCAGCAGTCGACAGTCTGGAAACACCATATATTTT
TRBV7-9	TRBJ2-7	-	-	CASSLGTNEQYF	TGTGCCAGCAGCCTTGGGACGAATGAGCAGTACTTC
TRBV12-3/TRBV12-4	TRBJ2-2	TRBD2	many	CASSPRGGGPSGGELFF	TGTGCCAGCAGCCCCAGGGGCGGGGGGCCATCGGGCGGGGAGCTGTTTTTT
TRBV6-2/TRBV6-3	TRBJ2-1	TRBD2	-	CASSSPGRRGGQNEQFF	TGTGCCAGCAGCTCACCGGGCCGGCGGGGGGGCCAGAATGAGCAGTTCTTC
TRBV7-6	TRBJ2-2	TRBD2	many	CASSLVPGTSGAGELFF	TGTGCCAGCAGCTTAGTCCCCGGGACTAGCGGGGCCGGGGAGCTGTTTTTT
TRBV15	TRBJ2-5	-	many	CATSVDSTETQYF	TGTGCCACCAGCGTGGACAGTACGGAGACCCAGTACTTC
TRBV5-1	TRBJ1-1	-	-	CASRGDYNTEAFF	TGCGCCAGCAGAGGGGATTATAACACTGAAGCTTTCTTT
TRBV7-9	TRBJ2-7	-	few	CASSLDQGTGPYF	TGTGCCAGCAGCTTAGATCAAGGTACAGGGCCCTACTTC
TRBV25-1	TRBJ2-5	-	few	CAGTAGGSVTQYF	TGTGCCGGTACCGCGGGTGGCTCGGTGACCCAGTACTTC
TRBV11-2	TRBJ2-3	-	many	CASSFGRASTQYF	TGTGCCAGCAGCTTTGGCCGGGCGTCGACGCAGTATTTT
TRBV6-6	TRBJ1-2	TRBD1	few	CASSPWDREFNYGYTF	TGTGCCAGCAGCCCGTGGGACAGGGAGTTTAACTATGGCTACACCTTC
TRBV12-3/TRBV12-4	TRBJ2-2	-	few	CASSFGREDGELFF	TGTGCCAGCAGTTTCGGCAGGGAGGACGGGGAGCTGTTTTTT
TRBV5-1	TRBJ1-1	-	many	CASSLGDTEAFF	TGCGCCAGCAGCTTGGGAGATACTGAAGCTTTCTTT
TRBV7-9	TRBJ1-2	-	few	CASSSQGHYGYTF	TGTGCCAGCAGCTCACAGGGTCACTATGGCTACACCTTC
TRBV30	TRBJ2-3	-	few	CAWSPGGGGTDTQYF	TGTGCCTGGAGTCCAGGGGGGGGAGGAACAGATACGCAGTATTTT
TRBV20-1	TRBJ2-1	-	-	CSAPTSGSSYNEQFF	TGCAGTGCTCCTACCTCGGGGAGCTCCTACAATGAGCAGTTCTTC
TRBV12-3/TRBV12-4	TRBJ1-5	-	few	CASTLGGFGNQPQHF	TGTGCCAGCACCTTAGGTGGGTTTGGCAATCAGCCCCAGCATTTT
TRBV7-2	TRBJ2-3	TRBD1	many	CASRWDRGTDTQYF	TGTGCCAGCAGATGGGACAGGGGCACAGATACGCAGTATTTT
TRBV27	TRBJ2-2	-	-	CASSLQYGGRELFF	TGTGCCAGCAGTTTACAGTACGGGGGCAGGGAGCTGTTTTTT
TRBV12-3/TRBV12-4	TRBJ2-5	-	few	CASRLGGGETQYF	TGTGCCAGCAGGCTGGGAGGCGGAGAGACCCAGTACTTC
TRBV6-5	TRBJ1-1	-	few	CASSYPGTAVAFF	TGTGCCAGCAGTTACCCAGGGACGGCCGTGGCTTTCTTT
TRBV12-3/TRBV12-4	TRBJ1-4	-	many	CASSYGSNNEKLFF	TGTGCCAGCAGTTACGGCAGTAATAATGAAAAACTGTTTTTT
TRBV3-1	TRBJ2-1	-	-	CASSQEKDRNNEQFF	TGTGCCAGCAGCCAAGAAAAGGACAGAAACAATGAGCAGTTCTTC
TRBV7-2	TRBJ1-1	-	-	CASSPGPNREAFF	TGTGCCAGCAGCCCAGGTCCTAACAGAGAAGCTTTCTTT
TRBV7-9	TRBJ1-5	TRBD1	many	CASSPLLGQGSNQPQHF	TGTGCCAGCAGCCCCCTGTTAGGACAGGGAAGCAATCAGCCCCAGCATTTT
TRBV5-1	TRBJ2-3	-	-	CASSLGGPTDTQYF	TGCGCCAGCAGCTTGGGGGGACCCACAGATACGCAGTATTTT
TRBV4-1	TRBJ2-5	-	many	CASSQAGLQETQYF	TGCGCCAGCAGCCAAGCCGGGCTCCAAGAGACCCAGTACTTC
TRBV12-5	TRBJ2-6	-	-	CASDGAGANVLTF	TGTGCTAGTGACGGAGCTGGGGCCAACGTCCTGACTTTC
TRBV6-1	TRBJ1-5	-	few	CASSEGWVPNQPQHF	TGTGCCAGCAGTGAAGGGTGGGTACCAAATCAGCCCCAGCATTTT
TRBV29-1	TRBJ1-1	-	few	CSVEDWGLGWAFF	TGCAGCGTTGAAGACTGGGGCCTAGGATGGGCTTTCTTT
TRBV12-3/TRBV12-4	TRBJ1-1	-	many	CASSSRRTNTEAFF	TGTGCCAGCAGTTCTCGGCGAACGAACACTGAAGCTTTCTTT
TRBV7-3	TRBJ2-2	-	many	CASSSGLTGELFF	TGTGCCAGCAGCTCCGGACTAACCGGGGAGCTGTTTTTT
TRBV10-3	TRBJ2-6	-	many	CAISDQVASGANVLTF	TGTGCCATCAGTGACCAGGTCGCCTCTGGGGCCAACGTCCTGACTTTC
TRBV7-8	TRBJ1-1	TRBD1	-	CASSLSRTGGTSGSTEAFF	TGTGCCAGCAGCTTATCTAGGACAGGGGGCACATCGGGTAGCACTGAAGCTTTCTTT
TRBV5-1	TRBJ2-1	-	few	CASSLVAGSSYNEQFF	TGCGCCAGCAGCTTGGTAGCAGGGTCATCCTACAATGAGCAGTTCTTC
TRBV6-2/TRBV6-3	TRBJ2-3	-	few	CASRPDTGYTDTQYF	TGTGCCAGCAGACCCGACACGGGTTACACAGATACGCAGTATTTT
TRBV20-1	TRBJ1-6	TRBD1	-	CSAMNRGSPLHF	TGCAGTGCTATGAACAGGGGCTCACCCCTCCACTTT
TRBV4-1	TRBJ2-5	TRBD2	few	CASSRRQRGQETQYF	TGCGCCAGCAGCCGCCGCCAGCGGGGTCAAGAGACCCAGTACTTC
TRBV5-1	TRBJ1-5	TRBD1	many	CASSLGTGNQPQHF	TGCGCCAGCAGCTTGGGGACAGGGAATCAGCCCCAGCATTTT
TRBV9	TRBJ2-3	-	-	CASSASGTPSTDTQYF	TGTGCCAGCAGCGCCTCAGGGACTCCCAGCACAGATACGCAGTATTTT
TRBV7-9	TRBJ2-7	-	many	CASSPRALDYEQYF	TGTGCCAGCAGCCCACGGGCCCTTGACTACGAGCAGTACTTC
TRBV11-3	TRBJ2-1	-	-	CASSGRGSYNEQFF	TGTGCCAGCAGCGGCCGGGGTTCCTACAATGAGCAGTTCTTC
TRBV7-2	TRBJ2-3	TRBD2	-	CASSSGLAGGVGTQYF	TGTGCCAGCAGCTCGGGACTAGCGGGGGGGGTCGGAACGCAGTATTTT
TRBV12-3/TRBV12-4	TRBJ1-3	-	-	CASSPRSAASGNTIYF	TGTGCCAGCAGCCCCCGCTCGGCCGCCTCTGGAAACACCATATATTTT
TRBV20-1	TRBJ1-5	-	many	CSASGGVNQPQHF	TGCAGTGCTAGTGGGGGAGTGAATCAGCCCCAGCATTTT
TRBV12-3/TRBV12-4	TRBJ2-1	-	many	CASNPGRNNEQFF	TGTGCCAGCAATCCCGGACGGAACAATGAGCAGTTCTTC
TRBV28	TRBJ1-5	TRBD1	-	CASSLPGQGFPQHF	TGTGCCAGCAGTCTACCGGGACAGGGGTTTCCCCAGCATTTT
TRBV6-1	TRBJ1-5	-	many	CASSAETRIDQPQHF	TGTGCCAGCAGTGCGGAGACACGGATAGATCAGCCCCAGCATTTT
TRBV20-1	TRBJ1-1	-	-	CSAPSDAVDTEAFF	TGCAGTGCCCCTTCAGACGCAGTAGACACTGAAGCTTTCTTT
TRBV5-1	TRBJ2-3	-	many	CASSWTSGTTDTQYF	TGCGCCAGCAGCTGGACCTCCGGGACCACAGATACGCAGTATTTT